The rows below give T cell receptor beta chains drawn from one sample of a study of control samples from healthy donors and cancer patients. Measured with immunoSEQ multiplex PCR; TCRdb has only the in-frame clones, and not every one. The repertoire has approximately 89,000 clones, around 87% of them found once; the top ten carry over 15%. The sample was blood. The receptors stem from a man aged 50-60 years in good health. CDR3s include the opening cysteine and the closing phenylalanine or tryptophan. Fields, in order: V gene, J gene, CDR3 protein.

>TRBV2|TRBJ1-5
CASSLQGFSNQPQHF
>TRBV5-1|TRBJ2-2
CASIGQLNTGELFF
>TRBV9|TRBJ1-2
CASSSRQGSANYGYTF
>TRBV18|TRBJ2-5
CASSPLVAETQYF
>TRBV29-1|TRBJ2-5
CSARAGEETQYF
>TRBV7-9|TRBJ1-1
CASGGQMNTEAFF
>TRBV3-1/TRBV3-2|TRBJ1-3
CASSPSSGNTIYF
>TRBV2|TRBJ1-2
CASSAGERGYTF
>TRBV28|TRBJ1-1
CASRRRQEKTEAFF
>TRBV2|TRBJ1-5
CASIYSSNQPQHF
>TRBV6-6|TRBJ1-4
CASSYSPENEKLFF
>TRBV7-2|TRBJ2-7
CASSPTSRTRYF
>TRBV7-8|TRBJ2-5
CASSLDFQVWETQYF
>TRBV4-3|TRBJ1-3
CASSQGAGTGNTIYF
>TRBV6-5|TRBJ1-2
CASSFHLGIFTYGYTF
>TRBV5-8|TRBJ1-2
CASSSKNYGYTF
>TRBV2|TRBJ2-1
CASSSPQFF
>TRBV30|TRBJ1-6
CAPLSGSPLHF
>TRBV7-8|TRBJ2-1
CASSLSGSSYNEQFF
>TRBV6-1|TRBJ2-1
CASSEGLAGGYNEQFF